This TCR beta chain was identified during a study of cytomegalovirus exposure and HLA in healthy donors. It was with 60 Vbeta and 13 Jbeta primers that the PCR ran. Only in-frame clones appear in the TCRdb table, and some are missing; sequencing was by immunoSEQ multiplex PCR. This sample has 150,000 or so clones; 86% occur once, and the top ten carry under 2.5%. Study results and limitations: TCR beta chain V- and J-gene trimming was linked, in a later analysis, to a missense variant in DCLRE1C. Previously analyzed data showed that most TCR beta V segments were productive at a frequency of about 87% or about 30%. In a later analysis, most CMV-associated TCR beta chains appeared HLA-restricted. Most TCRs appeared rarely, but some public TCRs recurred in many donors.

Trimming removed 4 bases from V and 2 bases from J; junction bases left unmatched: 4. This CDR3 has 14 residues. The germline V gene encodes CDR1 MGHRA and CDR2 YSYEKL. Note on this clone: Its target is unknown. The sample carries other DNA sequences with the same CDR3.

The rearrangement joins TRBV4-1 to TRBJ2-7; TRBD1 matches at 8 bases. The material sequenced was PBMCs. The source of this sequence is a young woman in good health and CMV-seronegative. The CDR3 DNA reads TGCGCCAGCAGCCCCGGGACAGGAGCCTACGAGCAGTACTTC. It specifies CASSPGTGAYEQYF.